This passage covers 27 T cell receptor beta chains from one sample sequenced in a study of blood T cell repertoires in COVID-19. Only in-frame clones appear in the TCRdb table, and some are missing; sequencing was by immunoSEQ multiplex PCR. The data contain about 250,000 clones, about 90% of them singletons. Source material: PBMCs or T cells enriched from blood (not recorded which). Receptor source: a woman under 40 with acute COVID-19.

This chain joins TRBV7-9 and TRBJ1-2, with D maybe TRBD1 (6 bases). Deletions cut 4 bases from V and 8 bases from J, with 14 bases between. The CDR3 length is 13 residues. Looked up from germline, CDR1 is SEHNR and CDR2 is FQNEAQ (reference sequence). This chain's CDR3 is CASSSPKGGGYTF. The CDR3 region has the DNA TGTGCCAGCAGCTCCCCCAAAGGGGGAGGCTACACCTTC.

The CDR3 here is CASRPQGRKMNTEAFF. As DNA, the CDR3 is TGTGCCAGCAGACCTCAGGGGCGAAAAATGAACACTGAAGCTTTCTTT. The rearrangement links TRBV28 to TRBJ1-1; D possibly corresponds to TRBD1 (6 bases). Germline V gene sequence: CDR1 MDHEN, CDR2 SYDVKM. The CDR3 has 16 amino acids. Trimming took off 6 bases at V and 0 bases at J, with 17 bases between the two ends.

This rearrangement joins TRBV5-6 to TRBJ2-7; D is ambiguous. CDR3 length: 13 amino acids. CDR1 is SGHDT, CDR2 YYEEEE, per germline. V lost 1 base to trimming and J lost 6 bases, with 11 bases between them. CDR3 sequence: CASSLFSSIEQYF. CDR3 in DNA: TGTGCCAGCAGCTTGTTTAGTTCCATCGAGCAGTACTTC.

This clone has only a few counts. The sample has other DNA sequences that encode this CDR3 too. This rearrangement joins TRBV7-9 to TRBJ2-1, with 11 nucleotides matching TRBD2. After removal of 5 bases from V and 4 bases from J, the junction contained 4 bases not matched to a gene. CDR3 length equals 15 residues. CDR1 is SEHNR and CDR2 is FQNEAQ in the germline V gene (reference sequence). Here the CDR3 reads CASSLRTSGYNEQFF. The CDR3, as DNA: TGTGCCAGCAGCCTCCGGACTAGCGGGTACAATGAGCAGTTCTTC.

V and J are TRBV10-3 and TRBJ2-7; D is undetermined. In germline, CDR1 is ENHRY, CDR2 SYGVKD. Trimming left V 3 bases short and J 3 bases short, with 3 bases between. The CDR3 loop spans 11 amino acids. For the CDR3, the DNA is TGTGCCATCAGTGAATACTACGAGCAGTACTTC. Its translation is CAISEYYEQYF.

J is TRBJ2-5 and V is TRBV7-9; 9 bases are a match to TRBD2. Trimming at V came to 4 bases and at J to 4 bases, leaving 7 bases not matched to a gene. The germline V gene has CDR1 SEHNR and CDR2 FQNEAQ (reference sequence). The CDR3 loop spans 15 amino acids. The CDR3 spells CASSSSTSGRETQYF. CDR3 sequence (DNA): TGTGCCAGCAGCTCCTCGACTAGCGGACGAGAGACCCAGTACTTC.

The chain recombines TRBV2 with TRBJ2-7; 12 bases agree with TRBD1. Germline V gene lookup returns CDR1 SNHLY and CDR2 FYNNEI. The CDR3 covers 16 residues. Trimming at V came to 6 bases and at J to 6 bases, leaving 12 bases not matched to a gene. Here the CDR3 reads CASRLGAGQGAGEQYF. The CDR3 DNA follows: TGTGCCAGCAGGCTCGGAGCGGGACAGGGGGCTGGCGAGCAGTACTTC. The full variable domain, in which reference TRBV2 and TRBJ2-7 provide the parts outside the CDR3, is EPEVTQTPSHQVTQMGQEVILRCVPISNHLYFYWYRQILGQKVEFLVSFYNNEISEKSEIFDDQFSVERPDGSNFTLKIRSTKLEDSAMYFCASRLGAGQGAGEQYFGPGTRLTVT.

The chain is built from TRBV2 and TRBJ1-6; no clear D gene. This CDR3 region has 12 residues. Germline assignment: CDR1 SNHLY and CDR2 FYNNEI. V was trimmed by 3 bases and J by 7 bases, leaving 4 bases between them. CDR3: CASSDTNSPLHF. DNA of the CDR3: TGTGCCAGCAGTGATACAAATTCACCCCTCCACTTT.

The chain recombines TRBV9 with TRBJ2-5, with TRBD1 as a possible D gene (5 bases). CDR1 and CDR2 from the germline V gene are SGDLS and YYNGEE. The V and J ends lost 1 base and 4 bases respectively, with 8 bases between them. The CDR3 sequence is 13 residues long. CDR3 loop: CASSVWGGETQYF. Here the CDR3 DNA reads TGTGCCAGCAGCGTATGGGGCGGAGAGACCCAGTACTTC. Looking up the rest from reference TRBV9 and TRBJ2-5 gives the full variable domain: DSGVTQTPKHLITATGQRVTLRCSPRSGDLSVYWYQQSLDQGLQFLIQYYNGEERAKGNILERFSAQQFPDLHSELNLSSLELGDSALYFCASSVWGGETQYFGPGTRLLVL.

For the CDR3, the DNA is TGTGCCAGCAGCTTCCTTCGTACGGGGGAGCAGTTCTTC. Protein sequence: CASSFLRTGEQFF. V is TRBV3-1 (or the pseudogene TRBV3-2) and J is TRBJ2-1, with a weak D call TRBD2 (5 bases). The CDR3 has 13 amino acids. Germline CDR1 is LGHDT and CDR2 is YNNKEL (reference sequence). Trimming left V 5 bases short and J 10 bases short, with 15 bases between.

V gene TRBV3-1 (or the pseudogene TRBV3-2) combines with J gene TRBJ1-2; weak D call: TRBD1 (5 bases). This CDR3 spans 12 amino acids. V was clipped by 2 bases and J by 4 bases, with 5 bases between them. CDR1 is LGHDT, CDR2 YNNKEL, per germline (reference sequence). In nucleotides, the CDR3 is TGTGCCAGCAGCCAACAGGGCTATGGCTACACCTTC. Protein sequence: CASSQQGYGYTF.

The chain uses TRBV27 and TRBJ2-3, with TRBD1 matching over 8 bases. The trim removed 6 bases at V and 5 bases at J, leaving 13 bases unmatched. CDR3 length: 16 residues. In germline, CDR1 is MNHEY, CDR2 SMNVEV (reference sequence). The CDR3 bases are TGTGCCAGCAGGGACGGACAGGGAATTGAGGTAGATACGCAGTATTTT. Its protein product is CASRDGQGIEVDTQYF.

V is TRBV7-8 and J is TRBJ2-3; 8 positions match TRBD1. V dropped 5 bases and J dropped 2; count of bases not matched to a gene: 12. CDR1 is SGHVS, CDR2 FQNEAQ, per germline. The CDR3 sequence is 17 residues long. The CDR3 region has the DNA TGTGCCAGCAGCAAGAATCTGGGACAGGTTTCCACAGATACGCAGTATTTT. Amino acids: CASSKNLGQVSTDTQYF.

The chain carries TRBV5-1 and TRBJ2-5; 8 positions agree with TRBD1. The CDR3 has 15 amino acids. V shed 3 bases, J shed 2 bases, and the junction held 6 bases outside the gene matches. Germline V lookup: CDR1 SGHRS, CDR2 YFSETQ. DNA for the CDR3: TGCGCCAGCAGCTACGGACAGGGTAGTCAAGAGACCCAGTACTTC. Its translation is CASSYGQGSQETQYF.

The V gene is TRBV5-4, the J gene TRBJ2-3; D is perhaps TRBD2 (6 bases). Trimming took off 4 bases at V and 8 bases at J, with 20 bases between the two ends. Germline lookup yields CDR1 SGHNT and CDR2 YYREEE (reference sequence). The CDR3 extends over 15 amino acids. This CDR3 is CASSTRDSGVGTQYF. DNA for the CDR3: TGTGCCAGCAGCACCCGGGACTCGGGAGTAGGTACGCAGTATTTT.

The chain employs TRBV18 and TRBJ1-4; D not certain. V shed 6 bases and J shed 3 bases, with 17 bases lying between them. CDR3 length: 16 amino acids. Germline assignment: CDR1 KGHSH and CDR2 LQKENI. The CDR3 DNA reads as TGTGCCAGCTCGGGAGGGAAACAGTTCCCTAATGAAAAACTGTTTTTT. Translation gives CASSGGKQFPNEKLFF.

The chain combines TRBV6-5 with TRBJ1-2; perhaps TRBD1 as D (5 bases). Germline CDR1 MNHEY, CDR2 SVGAGI. The CDR3 contains 13 residues. V lost 2 bases to trimming and J lost 2 bases, with 6 bases between them. CDR3: CASSYGANYGYTF. DNA of the CDR3: TGTGCCAGCAGTTACGGGGCGAACTATGGCTACACCTTC.

The V call is TRBV7-9, the J call TRBJ1-3; 9 positions agree with TRBD1. The V gene's germline CDR1 is SEHNR and CDR2 FQNEAQ (reference sequence). Trimming at V came to 5 bases and at J to 2 bases, leaving 4 bases not matched to a gene. This CDR3 is 15 amino acids long. The CDR3 protein is CASSDRGAAGNTIYF. CDR3 in DNA: TGTGCCAGCAGCGACAGGGGGGCGGCTGGAAACACCATATATTTT.

This chain links TRBV3-1 (or the pseudogene TRBV3-2) with TRBJ2-5; D is possibly TRBD1 (6 bases). Trimming took 2 bases from V and 1 from J, leaving 14 bases between them. Germline V gives CDR1 LGHDT, CDR2 YNNKEL (reference sequence). CDR3 length: 16 residues. DNA of the CDR3: TGTGCCAGCAGCCAACGACCCTGGACAGTCCAAGAGACCCAGTACTTC. Protein sequence: CASSQRPWTVQETQYF.

The CDR3 sequence: CASSPGIGDRYSGANVLTF. CDR3 DNA: TGCGCCAGCAGCCCAGGCATCGGGGACAGATACTCTGGGGCCAACGTCCTGACTTTC. The chain carries TRBV4-1 and TRBJ2-6; TRBD1 agrees at 7 bases. The V gene end was trimmed by 4 bases and the J gene end by 0 bases; junction bases not matched to a gene: 12. Germline V CDR1 and CDR2: MGHRA, YSYEKL. CDR3 length: 19 residues.

This rearrangement joins TRBV4-3 to TRBJ2-6; D uncertain. The germline gives CDR1 LGHNA, CDR2 YSLEER. V was cut by 2 bases and J by 0 bases, with 11 bases left in between. This CDR3 has 17 residues. CDR3 coding DNA: TGCGCCAGCAGCCAACAGATAGCAAGCTCTGGGGCCAACGTCCTGACTTTC. Translating gives CASSQQIASSGANVLTF.

This sequence joins TRBV6-5 and TRBJ1-1, with unresolved D. V shed 7 bases and J shed 0 bases, with 15 bases lying between them. CDR3 length: 15 residues. Per germline, CDR1 MNHEY and CDR2 SVGAGI. CDR3 DNA: TGTGCCAGCATCCTTGGAGGGAACATGAACACTGAAGCTTTCTTT. It yields the protein CASILGGNMNTEAFF.

This chain connects TRBV28 to TRBJ1-4; D remains ambiguous. This CDR3 comprises 13 residues. CDR1 is MDHEN and CDR2 is SYDVKM in the germline V gene. V was clipped by 4 bases and J by 0 bases, with 3 bases between them. The CDR3 DNA sequence: TGTGCCAGCAGTTCTACAACTAATGAAAAACTGTTTTTT. Its translation: CASSSTTNEKLFF. Based on the CDR3 plus reference TRBV28 and TRBJ1-4, the full variable domain is DVKVTQSSRYLVKRTGEKVFLECVQDMDHENMFWYRQDPGLGLRLIYFSYDVKMKEKGDIPEGYSVSREKKERFSLILESASTNQTSMYLCASSSTTNEKLFFGSGTQLSVL.

The chain carries TRBV9 and TRBJ2-3; TRBD2 matches at 7 bases. The CDR3 has 14 amino acids. The J segment lost 1 base and the V segment lost 3 bases, leaving 2 bases of the junction unmatched. Germline V CDR1 and CDR2: SGDLS, YYNGEE. CDR3 DNA sequence: TGTGCCAGCAGCGACAGCGGGGGCACAGATACGCAGTATTTT. Translated: CASSDSGGTDTQYF.

The chain couples TRBV3-1 (or the pseudogene TRBV3-2) to TRBJ1-4; 10 positions match TRBD1. V was pared by 0 bases and J by 0 bases, with 7 bases of the junction left unmatched. This CDR3 region has 19 residues. CDR1 is LGHDT, CDR2 YNNKEL, per germline (reference sequence). The CDR3: CASSQDAGTGVTTNEKLFF. DNA of the CDR3: TGTGCCAGCAGCCAAGATGCCGGGACAGGGGTTACAACTAATGAAAAACTGTTTTTT.

V and J are TRBV18 and TRBJ2-3; 14 nucleotides align to TRBD2. Trimming at V came to 0 bases and at J to 3 bases, leaving 11 bases not matched to a gene. The length of the CDR3 is 20 residues. Germline CDR1 reads KGHSH; CDR2 reads LQKENI. CDR3 DNA sequence: TGTGCCAGCTCACCACCACGACTAAAGGGGACTAGCGGGAGTACAGATACGCAGTATTTT. It specifies CASSPPRLKGTSGSTDTQYF.

The rearrangement joins TRBV18 to TRBJ1-6, with 9 positions matching TRBD1. V was pared by 1 base and J by 9 bases, with 7 bases of the junction left unmatched. This CDR3 spans 16 amino acids. CDR1 KGHSH and CDR2 LQKENI come from the germline V gene. CDR3 sequence reads: CASSPRRDRESSPLHF. CDR3 DNA sequence: TGTGCCAGCTCACCACGTCGGGACAGGGAGAGTTCACCCCTCCACTTT.